The 27 T cell receptor beta chains below were found in one sample sequenced in a study of Tregs in tolerant kidney transplant recipients. Some clones are missing from TCRdb's copy, which holds only in-frame ones; the method was immunoSEQ multiplex PCR. The sample lists 69,000 or so clones, approximately 91% occurring once. The sample was CD4+ T cells from blood, taken before the transplant. The receptors originated from a human donor who received a combined kidney and bone marrow transplant.

This chain connects TRBV23-1 to TRBJ2-7, with 7 bases lining up with TRBD1. TRBV23-1 belongs to the ORF category, with a function that is uncertain. The CDR3 is 16 residues long. J lost 0 bases, V lost 5 bases, and 10 bases had no gene match. CDR3 nucleotides: TGCGCCAGCAGTTGGACAGGAATACCTCACTCCTACGAGCAGTACTTC. Protein sequence: CASSWTGIPHSYEQYF.

This clone has a handful of counts. The V gene is TRBV30, the J gene TRBJ2-1, with 8 bases identical to TRBD1. The CDR3 covers 13 residues. Germline lookup yields CDR1 GTSNPN and CDR2 SVGIG (reference sequence). V trimming: 4 bases; J trimming: 7 bases; junction bases outside the gene matches: 6. The CDR3 sequence: CAWNRQGRNEQFF. The CDR3 DNA reads as TGTGCCTGGAATAGACAGGGGCGTAATGAGCAGTTCTTC.

This clone occurred a few times. The V call is TRBV11-2, the J call TRBJ2-5, with 8 nucleotides matching TRBD2. Germline V lookup: CDR1 SGHAT, CDR2 FQNNGV. The J segment lost 4 bases and the V segment lost 1 base, leaving 8 bases of the junction unmatched. CDR3 length: 16 residues. The CDR3 protein is CASSLVGSGIAETQYF. The DNA of the CDR3 is TGTGCCAGCAGCTTAGTGGGTAGCGGGATCGCAGAGACCCAGTACTTC.

V usage is TRBV2 and J usage is TRBJ1-1; possibly TRBD1 for D (6 bases). The V and J ends lost 6 bases and 5 bases respectively, with 13 bases between them. The CDR3 has 13 amino acids. The V gene's germline CDR1 is SNHLY and CDR2 FYNNEI. This chain's CDR3 is CASRTGIGTEAFF. CDR3 coding DNA: TGTGCCAGCAGGACAGGTATTGGTACTGAAGCTTTCTTT.

The rearrangement joins TRBV27 to TRBJ1-2; D is unresolved. Trimming pared 2 bases from V and 0 bases from J, leaving 13 bases between. This CDR3 has 16 residues. The germline V gene has CDR1 MNHEY and CDR2 SMNVEV (reference sequence). In DNA form, the CDR3 reads TGTGCCAGCAGTTTAAGTCTCCCCTTAGCTAACTATGGCTACACCTTC. As protein: CASSLSLPLANYGYTF.

This sequence joins TRBV4-3 and TRBJ2-7, with TRBD1 identical over 8 bases. The V gene end was trimmed by 4 bases and the J gene end by 6 bases; junction bases not matched to a gene: 11. In germline, CDR1 is LGHNA, CDR2 YSLEER. CDR3 length: 15 amino acids. CDR3 sequence: CASSPRLGQGGEQYF. CDR3 sequence (DNA): TGCGCCAGCAGCCCCCGACTCGGACAGGGCGGCGAGCAGTACTTC.

This clone was observed a handful of times. The chain joins TRBV28 to TRBJ2-5, with D possibly TRBD1 on 6 matching bases. The germline CDR1 and CDR2 sequences are MDHEN and SYDVKM. The CDR3 spans 12 residues. The germline V and J ends were trimmed by 7 bases and 5 bases, with 11 bases remaining between them. The CDR3 sequence: CASNQGPETQYF. The CDR3 DNA reads as TGTGCCAGCAACCAGGGGCCGGAGACCCAGTACTTC.

This clone was picked up a small number of times. The chain has TRBV5-1 and TRBJ2-1, with D possibly being TRBD2 (5 bases). V was cut by 0 bases and J by 0 bases, with 10 bases left in between. This CDR3 is built from 16 residues. In germline, CDR1 is SGHRS, CDR2 YFSETQ. The CDR3 DNA is TGCGCCAGCAGCTTGGGTGGGCGGGTCTCCTACAATGAGCAGTTCTTC. Protein product: CASSLGGRVSYNEQFF.

CDR3 in DNA: TGTGCCAGCAGCTTAAATCGGGAGGGGCTCGACACCGGGGAGCTGTTTTTT. As protein: CASSLNREGLDTGELFF. This rearrangement joins TRBV7-3 to TRBJ2-2, with 8 bases lining up with TRBD2. The CDR3 totals 17 residues. Germline V gene data show CDR1 as SGHTA and CDR2 as FQGTGA. V shed 1 base and J 3 bases; nucleotides not matched to a gene: 7. Using reference TRBV7-3 and TRBJ2-2 for the parts outside the CDR3, the full variable domain is GAGVSQTPSNKVTEKGKYVELRCDPISGHTALYWYRQSLGQGPEFLIYFQGTGAADDSGLPNDRFFAVRPEGSVSTLKIQRTERGDSAVYLCASSLNREGLDTGELFFGEGSRLTVL.

The chain uses TRBV2 and TRBJ2-3; 8 positions match TRBD2. CDR1 and CDR2 from the germline V gene are SNHLY and FYNNEI. Unmatched junction bases numbered 6, after V lost 9 bases and J lost 4 bases. This CDR3 has 13 amino acids. CDR3 nucleotide sequence: TGTGCCAGAAATACGGGAGGGGCAGATACGCAGTATTTT. Its protein is CARNTGGADTQYF.

Only a few counts were recorded for this clone. The genes are TRBV6-5 and TRBJ2-5, with a possible D match to TRBD2 (6 bases). Germline V gene sequence: CDR1 MNHEY, CDR2 SVGAGI. V lost 0 bases, J lost 4 bases, and 15 bases lay in between. The CDR3 has 16 amino acids. Here the CDR3 DNA reads TGTGCCAGCAGTTACTCTGGGCAGCTGGGGGGAGAGACCCAGTACTTC. Translation gives CASSYSGQLGGETQYF.

The rearrangement uses TRBV28 and TRBJ2-7, with 11 bases matching TRBD2. This CDR3 is 15 amino acids long. The germline V gene encodes CDR1 MDHEN and CDR2 SYDVKM. The V segment lost 5 bases and the J segment 6 bases; nucleotides outside the gene matches: 9. Here the CDR3 reads CASSQLAGVPLEQYF. The DNA for the CDR3 is TGTGCCAGCAGTCAACTAGCGGGAGTTCCCCTCGAGCAGTACTTC.

This rearrangement joins TRBV9 to TRBJ1-4; D is perhaps TRBD1 (6 bases). The V end lost 6 bases, the J end lost 0 bases, and 15 bases lay between the germline ends. The CDR3 loop spans 16 amino acids. Germline CDR1 reads SGDLS; CDR2 reads YYNGEE. In DNA form, the CDR3 reads TGTGCCAGCACATCCGGGACACAATCAACTAATGAAAAACTGTTTTTT. It encodes CASTSGTQSTNEKLFF.

The chain uses TRBV11-2 and TRBJ1-5; D is unclear. V shed 3 bases and J shed 7 bases, with 10 bases lying between them. Germline values: CDR1 SGHAT, CDR2 FQNNGV. The CDR3 runs 13 residues. The CDR3 nucleotides are TGTGCCAGCAGCTTGGCCGAGGAACAGCCCCAGCATTTT. Translation: CASSLAEEQPQHF.

The rearrangement uses TRBV19 and TRBJ2-2, with TRBD1 as a possible D gene (5 bases). The CDR3 consists of 15 residues. The ends were cut back, 5 bases at V and 6 bases at J, with 16 bases in the middle. Germline assignment: CDR1 LNHDA and CDR2 SQIVND (reference sequence). CDR3 sequence (DNA): TGTGCCAGTAGTCTTTTGGGGCGTCCCCCCGGGGAGCTGTTTTTT. This gives the protein CASSLLGRPPGELFF.

This clone has only one observation. V gene TRBV5-1 combines with J gene TRBJ2-1, with TRBD2 identical over 9 bases. J was trimmed by 9 bases and V by 2 bases; bases with no gene match: 9. CDR3 length equals 15 residues. The V gene's germline CDR1 is SGHRS and CDR2 YFSETQ. CDR3 in DNA: TGCGCCAGCAGCTTTCGGGTAGCGGGAGACGCTGAGCAGTTCTTC. This sequence encodes CASSFRVAGDAEQFF.

The DNA of the CDR3 is TGTGCCAGCACCCGAGACAGGGCGAACACTGAAGCTTTCTTT. This translates into CASTRDRANTEAFF. This sequence joins TRBV6-5 and TRBJ1-1; TRBD1 matches 7 bases. CDR1 MNHEY and CDR2 SVGAGI come from the germline V gene. The CDR3 has 14 amino acids. V lost 7 bases and J lost 1; bases outside the gene matches: 6.

This rearrangement joins TRBV7-3 to TRBJ2-1; 8 positions agree with TRBD2. With 5 bases clipped from V and 1 base from J, the junction kept 7 bases outside the gene matches. The CDR3 spans 16 residues. The germline CDR1 and CDR2 sequences are SGHTA and FQGTGA. CDR3 coding DNA: TGTGCCAGCAGCGTCGCGGCGGGGGGATCCTACAATGAGCAGTTCTTC. It yields the protein CASSVAAGGSYNEQFF.

This chain uses TRBV9 with TRBJ2-7, with 8 positions matching TRBD2. Germline CDR1 and CDR2: SGDLS and YYNGEE. This CDR3 has 11 amino acids. With 4 bases clipped from V and 7 bases from J, the junction kept 1 base outside the gene matches. The CDR3 sequence: CASSSGGEQYF. Here the CDR3 DNA reads TGTGCCAGCAGCTCGGGGGGGGAGCAGTACTTC.

The chain is built from TRBV15 and TRBJ2-7; TRBD2 is a possible D gene (6 bases). This CDR3 has 15 residues. V shed 0 bases and J shed 3 bases, with 12 bases lying between them. The V gene's germline CDR1 is LNHNV and CDR2 YYDKDF (reference sequence). CDR3 amino acids: CATSRDLAQNYEQYF. CDR3 sequence (DNA): TGTGCCACCAGCAGAGACCTAGCGCAGAACTACGAGCAGTACTTC.

The gene calls are TRBV5-1 and TRBJ2-3; tentative D call: TRBD2 (6 bases). Trimming removed 4 bases at V and 6 bases at J, with 18 bases between. The CDR3 has 15 amino acids. From germline, CDR1 is SGHRS and CDR2 YFSETQ. CDR3 region: CASSPMAGNDDTQYF. The CDR3 region has the DNA TGCGCCAGCAGCCCAATGGCGGGGAATGATGATACGCAGTATTTT.

This clone was seen a single time. J is TRBJ2-5 and V is TRBV5-4; 9 nucleotides line up with TRBD1. CDR3 length equals 15 residues. Trimming at V came to 3 bases and at J to 5 bases, leaving 8 bases not matched to a gene. Per the germline V gene, CDR1 is SGHNT and CDR2 is YYREEE (reference sequence). CDR3 DNA sequence: TGTGCCAGCAGCTCTGGGGACAGGGATGTTGAGACCCAGTACTTC. Residues: CASSSGDRDVETQYF.

The J gene is TRBJ1-5, the V gene TRBV7-2; D is perhaps TRBD1 (5 bases). V lost 1 base, J lost 3 bases, and 10 bases lay in between. Germline lookup yields CDR1 SGHTA and CDR2 FQGNSA. This CDR3 comprises 15 residues. The DNA for the CDR3 is TGTGCCAGCAGCTTAGAGGAAGGGGACAATCAGCCCCAGCATTTT. This gives the protein CASSLEEGDNQPQHF.

The chain is built from TRBV9 and TRBJ2-3; 10 nucleotides align to TRBD1. The J segment lost 6 bases and the V segment lost 4 bases, leaving 5 bases of the junction unmatched. Germline CDR1 reads SGDLS; CDR2 reads YYNGEE. This CDR3 spans 14 amino acids. For the CDR3, the DNA is TGTGCCAGCAGCCCAAGACAGGGGGCTGATACGCAGTATTTT. Its protein product is CASSPRQGADTQYF.

The CDR3 loop reads CSVDRGFGQFF. The CDR3 bases are TGCAGCGTTGACAGGGGATTTGGGCAGTTCTTC. This chain connects TRBV29-1 to TRBJ2-1; tentatively, D is TRBD1 (6 bases). The germline V and J ends were trimmed by 3 bases and 12 bases, with 12 bases remaining between them. This CDR3 has 11 amino acids. Germline V lookup: CDR1 SQVTM, CDR2 ANQGSEA.

The chain couples TRBV5-5 to TRBJ1-1, with a tentative D call TRBD1 (5 bases). The germline V gene has CDR1 SGHKS and CDR2 YYEKEE (reference sequence). This CDR3 is built from 13 residues. V was pared by 1 base and J by 1 base, with 5 bases between. CDR3 region: CASSLQGNTEAFF. The CDR3, as DNA: TGTGCCAGCAGCTTGCAGGGGAACACTGAAGCTTTCTTT.

This chain connects TRBV5-1 to TRBJ2-3; 10 bases are shared with TRBD1. CDR3 length: 16 amino acids. J was trimmed by 1 base and V by 4 bases; bases with no gene match: 6. Germline CDR1 SGHRS, CDR2 YFSETQ. DNA for the CDR3: TGCGCCAGCAGCGGATCCGGGACAGGGGGCACAGATACGCAGTATTTT. Its translation: CASSGSGTGGTDTQYF.